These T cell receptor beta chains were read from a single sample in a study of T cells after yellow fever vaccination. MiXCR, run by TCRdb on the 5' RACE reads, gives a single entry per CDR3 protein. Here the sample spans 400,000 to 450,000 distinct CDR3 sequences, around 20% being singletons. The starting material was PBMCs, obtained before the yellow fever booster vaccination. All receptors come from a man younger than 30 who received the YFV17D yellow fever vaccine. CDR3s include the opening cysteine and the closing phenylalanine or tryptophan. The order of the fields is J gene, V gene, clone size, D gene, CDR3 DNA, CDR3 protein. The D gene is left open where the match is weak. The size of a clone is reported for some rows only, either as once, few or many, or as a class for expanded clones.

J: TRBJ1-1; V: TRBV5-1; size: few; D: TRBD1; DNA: TGCGCCAGCAGCATCGGGACAGGGGGCACTGAAGCTTTCTTT; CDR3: CASSIGTGGTEAFF
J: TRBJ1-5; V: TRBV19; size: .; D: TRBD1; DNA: TGTGCCAGTAGCCTGGACAGGGGTTTTCAGCCCCAGCATTTT; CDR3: CASSLDRGFQPQHF
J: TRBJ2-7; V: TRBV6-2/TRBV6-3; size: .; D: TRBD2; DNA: TGTGCCAGCACAAACGGGGGACTAGGGGTCGAGCAGTACTTC; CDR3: CASTNGGLGVEQYF
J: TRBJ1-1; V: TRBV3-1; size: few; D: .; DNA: TGTGCCAGCAGCCAGGAGCAGGGTTTGACTGAAGCTTTCTTT; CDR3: CASSQEQGLTEAFF
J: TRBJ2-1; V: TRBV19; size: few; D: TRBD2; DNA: TGTGCCAGCCAAACTAGCGGGGGCTACAATGAGCAGTTCTTC; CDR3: CASQTSGGYNEQFF
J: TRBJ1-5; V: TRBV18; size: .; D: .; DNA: TGTGCCAGCTCCGCGTTACAGGAACAGCCCCAGCATTTT; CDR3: CASSALQEQPQHF
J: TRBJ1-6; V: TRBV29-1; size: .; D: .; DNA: TGCAGCGTTGGTGGAAGGGGGGTAGATTCACCCCTCCACTTT; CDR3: CSVGGRGVDSPLHF
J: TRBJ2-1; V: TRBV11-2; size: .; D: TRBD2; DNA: TGTGCCAGCAGCTTAAGTAGCGGGAGCTCCTACAATGAGCAGTTCTTC; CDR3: CASSLSSGSSYNEQFF
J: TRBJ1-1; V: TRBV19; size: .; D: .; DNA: TGTGCCAGTAGTACAGGTACAGCCACTGAAGCTTTCTTT; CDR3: CASSTGTATEAFF
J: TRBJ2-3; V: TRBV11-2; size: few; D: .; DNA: TGTGCCAGCAGCTCGAGTGGGGTGAGCACAGATACGCAGTATTTT; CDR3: CASSSSGVSTDTQYF
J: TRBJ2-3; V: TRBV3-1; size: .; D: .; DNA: TGTGCCAGCAGCCTGGACTGGGGCACAGATACGCAGTATTTT; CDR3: CASSLDWGTDTQYF
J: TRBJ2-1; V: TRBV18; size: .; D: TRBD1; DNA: TGTGCCAGCTCACCCTGGGACAGGGGAAATGAGCAGTTCTTC; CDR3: CASSPWDRGNEQFF
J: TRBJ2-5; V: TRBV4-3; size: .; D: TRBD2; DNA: TGCGCCAGCAGCCCCGGGGGGTCGGAGACCCAGTACTTC; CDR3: CASSPGGSETQYF
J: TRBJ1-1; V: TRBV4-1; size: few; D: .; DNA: TGCGCCAGCAGCCCGCCCATGGCGGAGAACACTGAAGCTTTCTTT; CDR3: CASSPPMAENTEAFF
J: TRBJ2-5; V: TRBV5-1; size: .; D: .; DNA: TGCGCCAGCAGCTTGGGACTACAACAAGAGACCCAGTACTTC; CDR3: CASSLGLQQETQYF
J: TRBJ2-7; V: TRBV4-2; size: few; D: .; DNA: TGTGCCAGCAGCCAAGGTCGGGGGAGCTCCTACGAGCAGTACTTC; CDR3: CASSQGRGSSYEQYF
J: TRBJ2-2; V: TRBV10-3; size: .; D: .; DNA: TGTGCCATCACAGGGTCAGGCGGGGAGCTGTTTTTT; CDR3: CAITGSGGELFF
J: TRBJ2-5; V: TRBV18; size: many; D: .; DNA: TGTGCCAGCTCACCACAGGGAGAGACCCAGTACTTC; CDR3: CASSPQGETQYF
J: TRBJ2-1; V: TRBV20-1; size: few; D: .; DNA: TGCAGTGCTAGAGATCCGGGGACGTACAATGAGCAGTTCTTC; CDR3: CSARDPGTYNEQFF
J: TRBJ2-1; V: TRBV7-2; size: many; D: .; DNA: TGTGCCAGCAGCTTCGGACGTGTGGAGCAGTTCTTC; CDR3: CASSFGRVEQFF
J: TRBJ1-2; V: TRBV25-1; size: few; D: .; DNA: TGTGCCAGCTCGGGGCCTGGCTACACCTTC; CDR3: CASSGPGYTF
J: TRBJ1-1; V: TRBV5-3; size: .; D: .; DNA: TGTGCCAGAAGCCCACTATGGGGTGACGGTGATGCTTTCTTT; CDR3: CARSPLWGDGDAFF
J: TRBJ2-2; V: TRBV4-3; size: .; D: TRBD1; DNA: TGCGCCAGCAGCCAAGACACAGGGGCCGGGGAGCTGTTTTTT; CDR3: CASSQDTGAGELFF
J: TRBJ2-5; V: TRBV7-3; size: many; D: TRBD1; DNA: TGTGCCAGCAGCTCTCAAGGGGGCGAGACCCAGTACTTC; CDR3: CASSSQGGETQYF
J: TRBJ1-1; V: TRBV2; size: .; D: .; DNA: TGTGCCAGCAGTCAGGTTCCATCCCCAGAAGCTTTCTTT; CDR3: CASSQVPSPEAFF
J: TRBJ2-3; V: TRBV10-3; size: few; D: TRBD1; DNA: TGTGCCACTGGGACAGGGACCCCGGATACGCAGTATTTT; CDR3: CATGTGTPDTQYF